Detailed here is one T cell receptor beta chain. Antigen specificity is unknown. The sample comes from a study of shared clonotypes between healthy human individuals. Study findings and constraints: What rarefaction showed was incomplete sorted-subset sequencing despite large depth. Donor scarcity curtailed the genetic and exposure-history diversity represented herein.

Healthy adults negative for HIV, lacking recent acute infections or vaccinations, served as donors. Germline V lookup: CDR1 SSHAT, CDR2 FNYEAQ (reference sequence). This CDR3 has 13 residues. Trimming took 5 bases from V and 6 from J, leaving 10 bases between them. Some clones are missing from TCRdb's copy, which holds only in-frame ones; the method was immunoSEQ multiplex PCR. The table includes around 1.1 million clones, 60% to 85% detected once. V gene TRBV7-7 combines with J gene TRBJ2-2, with unresolved D. The sequencing input was memory CD4+ T cells from PBMCs. Subset specified: CD45RA-negative fraction. The TCR sequence derives from a man younger than 30 in good health. Some clones in this sample may be carry-over from other donors' samples. The CDR3, as DNA: TGTGCCAGCAGCCCGATAAATTCCGGGGAGCTGTTTTTT. Translation gives CASSPINSGELFF.